The 9 T cell receptor beta chains below all came from one sample that was sequenced in a study of T cell responses to AZD1222 COVID-19 vaccine. This table comes from immunoSEQ multiplex PCR, and its TCRdb copy is limited to in-frame clones, with some not included. The sample records about 100,000 clones, roughly 90% being singletons. Here the sequenced sample was peripheral blood, taken on day 0 of AZD1222 vaccination. The receptors stem from an adult in good health.

V gene TRBV6-1 combines with J gene TRBJ1-2; the match to TRBD1 covers 7 bases. CDR3 length: 15 residues. The V segment lost 0 bases and the J segment 7 bases; nucleotides outside the gene matches: 8. The germline gives CDR1 MNHNS, CDR2 SASEGT. The CDR3, as DNA: TGTGCCAGCAGTGAAGCGATTGGAGGGGGCATTGGCTACACCTTC. It specifies CASSEAIGGGIGYTF.

V is TRBV27 and J is TRBJ1-1, with TRBD1 matching over 10 bases. The junction had 14 bases not matched to a gene; V was cut back by 5 bases and J by 5 bases. Germline V gene lookup returns CDR1 MNHEY and CDR2 SMNVEV (reference sequence). The CDR3 spans 17 residues. The CDR3: CASSLTTGTGAGTEAFF. Written as DNA, the CDR3 is TGTGCCAGCAGTCTTACTACCGGGACAGGGGCCGGGACTGAAGCTTTCTTT.

The V call is TRBV18, the J call TRBJ1-1, with TRBD1 identical over 9 bases. V trimming: 1 base; J trimming: 1 base; junction bases outside the gene matches: 13. The length of the CDR3 is 19 residues. Germline CDR1 KGHSH, CDR2 LQKENI. The CDR3 region is CASSPRVTGGSRKNTEAFF. The CDR3 nucleotides are TGTGCCAGCTCACCACGCGTCACAGGGGGCAGTCGAAAGAACACTGAAGCTTTCTTT.

This chain links TRBV4-1 with TRBJ2-3; D is unclear. The CDR3 covers 16 residues. The V gene's germline CDR1 is MGHRA and CDR2 YSYEKL. Trimming left V 4 bases short and J 2 bases short, with 16 bases between. CDR3: CASSPSWGFDTDTQYF. The DNA for the CDR3 is TGCGCCAGCAGCCCCTCGTGGGGTTTTGACACAGATACGCAGTATTTT.

This clone was observed a single time. The genes are TRBV10-3 and TRBJ1-6; D remains unclear. The CDR3 spans 16 residues. Germline V gene data show CDR1 as ENHRY and CDR2 as SYGVKD. The ends were cut back, 6 bases at V and 0 bases at J, with 12 bases in the middle. The CDR3 is CAISLSASSYNSPLHF. The CDR3 DNA reads TGTGCCATCAGCCTTTCAGCGAGCTCCTATAATTCACCCCTCCACTTT.

The rearrangement uses TRBV29-1 and TRBJ2-7; 9 bases are shared with TRBD1. Losses at the gene ends were 7 bases for V and 6 bases for J; bases not matched to a gene: 7. This CDR3 region has 12 residues. Germline-derived CDR1 and CDR2 are SQVTM and ANQGSEA. The CDR3 reads CSARGTGFEQYF. In DNA form, the CDR3 reads TGCAGCGCCCGAGGGACAGGGTTCGAGCAGTACTTC.

The chain employs TRBV7-2 and TRBJ2-5; 13 bases map to TRBD2. The CDR3 is made up of 19 amino acids. With V trimmed by 0 bases and J by 2 bases, 9 bases remained unmatched. Germline CDR1 and CDR2: SGHTA and FQGNSA. This CDR3 reads CASSLALTSGRAGQETQYF. Here the CDR3 DNA reads TGTGCCAGCAGCTTAGCGCTCACTAGCGGGAGGGCAGGTCAAGAGACCCAGTACTTC.

The genes are TRBV6-5 and TRBJ2-2; TRBD2 is a possible D gene (5 bases). The CDR3 sequence is 14 residues long. In germline, CDR1 is MNHEY, CDR2 SVGAGI. Trimming removed 7 bases from V and 0 bases from J, with 9 bases in between. The CDR3 nucleotides are TGTGCCAGCACGTACGGGGCGAACACCGGGGAGCTGTTTTTT. This codes for CASTYGANTGELFF.

V gene TRBV30 combines with J gene TRBJ2-7, with 7 bases fitting TRBD2. Germline CDR1 and CDR2: GTSNPN and SVGIG (reference sequence). There are 13 residues in the CDR3. The ends lost 2 bases at V and 3 bases at J; junction bases unmatched: 4. DNA for the CDR3: TGTGCCTGGAGTAGGGGCGGGAGCTACGAGCAGTACTTC. Translated, it gives CAWSRGGSYEQYF.